This is a list of T cell receptor beta chains from one sample in a study of identical twins. TCRdb used MiXCR to reprocess the 5' RACE reads, holding one entry per CDR3 protein. The sample shows about 210,000 distinct CDR3 sequences, less than 9.5% of them seen only once. The sample consisted of memory (CD45RO+) T cells sorted from blood. The source of these receptors is a woman aged 18 to 35 in good health. Each CDR3 is given with its conserved first and last residue. D genes are given only for firm matches. Clone size is given for some rows only: seen once, a few or many times, or a class if the clone is expanded.

j_call clone_size d_call v_call cdr3_aa cdr3_nt
TRBJ2-3 many - TRBV6-2/TRBV6-3 CASSYGVTQYF TGTGCCAGCAGTTACGGGGTGACGCAGTATTTT
TRBJ2-3 many TRBD2 TRBV5-1 CASSLETSGGSDTQYF TGCGCCAGCAGCTTGGAGACTAGCGGGGGGTCGGATACGCAGTATTTT
TRBJ1-1 - - TRBV3-1 CASSQAYGWSEAFF TGTGCCAGCAGCCAAGCCTACGGTTGGTCTGAAGCTTTCTTT
TRBJ2-1 few - TRBV4-3 CASSQEGLEQFF TGCGCCAGCAGCCAAGAAGGCCTAGAGCAGTTCTTC
TRBJ2-7 - - TRBV5-1 CASSLSSPGNEQYF TGCGCCAGCAGCTTGAGTAGTCCTGGTAACGAGCAGTACTTC
TRBJ2-1 few TRBD2 TRBV10-3 CASIGTSGIEEQFF TGTGCCTCCATCGGGACTAGCGGGATAGAGGAGCAGTTCTTC
TRBJ1-1 - - TRBV29-1 CSVIPGTTRAFF TGCAGCGTTATACCTGGGACCACAAGGGCTTTCTTT
TRBJ1-4 many - TRBV29-1 CSALDVGAQEKLFF TGCAGCGCCCTGGACGTGGGGGCACAGGAAAAACTGTTTTTT
TRBJ2-7 - - TRBV13 CASSRAGSLYEQYF TGTGCCAGCAGCCGCGCCGGGTCCCTCTACGAGCAGTACTTC
TRBJ1-1 many TRBD1 TRBV10-3 CAISETRGRGFSGAFF TGTGCCATCAGTGAGACTAGGGGGCGAGGGTTTTCGGGAGCTTTCTTT
TRBJ2-3 few TRBD2 TRBV5-1 CASALAGSADTQYF TGCGCCAGCGCCCTAGCGGGGTCAGCGGATACGCAGTATTTT
TRBJ2-7 - - TRBV20-1 CSAGMGLGEQYF TGCAGTGCTGGGATGGGGTTGGGCGAGCAGTACTTC
TRBJ1-5 few - TRBV10-3 CAIRDSNQPQHF TGTGCCATCCGGGACAGCAATCAGCCCCAGCATTTT
TRBJ1-5 - - TRBV5-6 CASSSWTIYSNQPQHF TGTGCCAGCAGCTCCTGGACAATTTATAGCAATCAGCCCCAGCATTTT
TRBJ2-1 - TRBD2 TRBV12-3/TRBV12-4 CASSLGGNYNNEQFF TGTGCCAGCAGTTTGGGGGGGAATTACAACAATGAGCAGTTCTTC
TRBJ1-1 - TRBD1 TRBV9 CASSVDPGGSTEAFF TGTGCCAGCAGCGTAGATCCAGGGGGGAGCACTGAAGCTTTCTTT
TRBJ2-7 - - TRBV15 CATSRVVLPTGCKQYF TGTGCCACCAGCAGAGTCGTCCTACCCACAGGATGCAAGCAGTACTTC
TRBJ2-7 - - TRBV13 CASSSGPPGEQYF TGTGCCAGCAGCTCTGGGCCCCCGGGGGAGCAGTACTTC
TRBJ2-1 few TRBD2 TRBV6-2/TRBV6-3 CASNRTPGLAGAEQFF TGTGCCAGCAATAGGACTCCGGGACTAGCGGGAGCGGAGCAGTTCTTC
TRBJ2-2 many TRBD1 TRBV24-1 CATSDADRDTGELFF TGTGCCACCAGTGACGCGGACAGGGACACCGGGGAGCTGTTTTTT